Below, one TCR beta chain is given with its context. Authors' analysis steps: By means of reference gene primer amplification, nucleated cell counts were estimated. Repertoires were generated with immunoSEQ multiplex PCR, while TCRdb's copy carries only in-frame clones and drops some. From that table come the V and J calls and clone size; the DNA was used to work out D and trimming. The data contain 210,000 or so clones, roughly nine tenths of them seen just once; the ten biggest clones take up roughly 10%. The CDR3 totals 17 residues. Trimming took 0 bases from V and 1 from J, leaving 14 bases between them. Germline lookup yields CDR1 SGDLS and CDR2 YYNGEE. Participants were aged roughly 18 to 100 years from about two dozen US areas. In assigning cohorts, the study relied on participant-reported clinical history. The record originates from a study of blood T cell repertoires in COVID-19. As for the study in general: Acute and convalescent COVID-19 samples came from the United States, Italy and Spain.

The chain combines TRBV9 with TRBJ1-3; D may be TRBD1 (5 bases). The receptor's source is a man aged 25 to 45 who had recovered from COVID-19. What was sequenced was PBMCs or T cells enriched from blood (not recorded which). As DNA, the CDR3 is TGTGCCAGCAGCGTAGCTCGTCTAGGGGCGTCTGGAAACACCATATATTTT. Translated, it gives CASSVARLGASGNTIYF.